Included here is one T cell receptor (beta chain) sequence, with context. The antigen is not known. A read error may explain this, as a much larger clone is one base away. These data originate in a study of blood T cells in healthy people across ages. Per the germline V gene, CDR1 is ENHRY and CDR2 is SYGVKD. CDR3 length equals 14 residues. Deletions cut 10 bases from V and 3 bases from J, with 19 bases between. The use of a sample-barcoded 5' primer and a J-beta primer mix characterized a second PCR of roughly 6 to 12 cycles. Sequencing recovered at least 3 million CDR3-containing paired-end reads from each sample. TCRdb analysed the 5' RACE reads with MiXCR anew, one entry per CDR3 protein. This sample yields about 930,000 distinct CDR3 sequences, of which approximately 32% are seen a single time; 10% belongs to the top ten. Study findings and constraints: Among long-lived donors, naive CD4+ cells were more numerous and diversity higher than in aged donors. Diversity figures derived from one million T cells were judged to underestimate the true value.

The sample was also reused in another study, on T cells of mothers and their children. From that second work: Biologically related mothers and children overlapped slightly more than unrelated pairs, a non-significant difference.

The TCR originated in a woman aged 40-49 years in good health. The chain has TRBV10-3 and TRBJ2-7; maybe TRBD2 (7 bases). Sequenced sample: blood. The CDR3 DNA is TGTGCCAGTAAGTCCGACAGGACTAGCTACGAGCAGTACTTC. Encoded protein: CASKSDRTSYEQYF.